This TCR beta chain was identified during a study of blood T cell repertoires in COVID-19 (dated by TCRdb to the early 2020s). With regard to the full study: Samples covering the acute and convalescent phases of COVID-19 were provided by collaborators in the United States, Italy and Spain. The samples were drawn from two sources: the first 160 participants of the ongoing ImmuneRACE study, and 950 to 1,500 subjects contributed by 6 global collaborators. The dataset comprised deeply sampled blood TCRbeta repertoires from subjects exposed to, actively infected with, or recovered from COVID-19. The prospective study material was composed of cDNA or gDNA derived from T cells, B-cell-depleted T cells, or PBMCs. Where available, HLA class I and class II types were obtained from metadata supplied by the sample provider rather than from assay-based typing. The sample metadata nearly always contained a de-identified subject ID, COVID-19 status, age in years and sex. The repertoires were made available in a free public database intended to serve as a resource for research on the immune response to SARS-CoV-2. Broader findings and caveats from the paper: Clinical and demographic metadata were provided uncurated, with the amount varying by source and participant.

CDR1 and CDR2, looked up from the germline V gene, are SGHAT and FQNNGV. V is pared back by 0 bases and J by 4 bases, with 12 bases lying between the germline termini. The CDR3 has 16 amino acids, counting the end cysteine and phenylalanine. Only CDR3 DNA is held: 48 bases, read in frame from base 1. The collaborating institutions used their own protocols to collect whole blood in K2EDTA tubes. Collaborator samples were shipped for TCRbeta analysis as frozen whole blood, isolated PBMCs, or DNA extracted from either sample type. Regarding this clone: No antigen is known for it. No much larger clone is present one base from it, and per-base qualities are unavailable.

TCRbeta CDR3 regions were amplified from genomic DNA by means of the immunoSEQ Assay, a bias-controlled multiplex PCR. Under the source paper's analysis protocol: The number of nucleated cells in each sample was estimated by amplification of reference gene primers within the assay. To quantify the absolute abundance of each unique TCRbeta CDR3 rearrangement, sequence reads were collapsed and filtered. For each sample, productive Simpson clonality was calculated as the square root of Simpson's diversity index across productive rearrangements. Imported from immuneACCESS, the table was reduced by TCRdb to in-frame sequences with V and J called. These copies leave out some clones; in studies compared against another copy, an unresolved V gene accounts for under half, and the cause of the remainder is not known. V and J calls and clone size are given by that table; D and trimming were obtained from the DNA. Recorded for this sample are about 120,000 clones; about 88% of them occurred a single time. Of the sample, 1.5% is held by the ten largest clones.

The material sequenced was peripheral blood. Recombination linked TRBV11-2 to TRBJ2-2, and TRBD2 may be the D gene, going by 7 matching bases. This receptor was taken from a human donor in a cohort sampled during active COVID-19. The DNA sequence reads TGTGCCAGCAGCTTAGATGCGGGGGCAAGCACCGGGGAGCTGTTTTTT. Its amino acids are CASSLDAGASTGELFF.